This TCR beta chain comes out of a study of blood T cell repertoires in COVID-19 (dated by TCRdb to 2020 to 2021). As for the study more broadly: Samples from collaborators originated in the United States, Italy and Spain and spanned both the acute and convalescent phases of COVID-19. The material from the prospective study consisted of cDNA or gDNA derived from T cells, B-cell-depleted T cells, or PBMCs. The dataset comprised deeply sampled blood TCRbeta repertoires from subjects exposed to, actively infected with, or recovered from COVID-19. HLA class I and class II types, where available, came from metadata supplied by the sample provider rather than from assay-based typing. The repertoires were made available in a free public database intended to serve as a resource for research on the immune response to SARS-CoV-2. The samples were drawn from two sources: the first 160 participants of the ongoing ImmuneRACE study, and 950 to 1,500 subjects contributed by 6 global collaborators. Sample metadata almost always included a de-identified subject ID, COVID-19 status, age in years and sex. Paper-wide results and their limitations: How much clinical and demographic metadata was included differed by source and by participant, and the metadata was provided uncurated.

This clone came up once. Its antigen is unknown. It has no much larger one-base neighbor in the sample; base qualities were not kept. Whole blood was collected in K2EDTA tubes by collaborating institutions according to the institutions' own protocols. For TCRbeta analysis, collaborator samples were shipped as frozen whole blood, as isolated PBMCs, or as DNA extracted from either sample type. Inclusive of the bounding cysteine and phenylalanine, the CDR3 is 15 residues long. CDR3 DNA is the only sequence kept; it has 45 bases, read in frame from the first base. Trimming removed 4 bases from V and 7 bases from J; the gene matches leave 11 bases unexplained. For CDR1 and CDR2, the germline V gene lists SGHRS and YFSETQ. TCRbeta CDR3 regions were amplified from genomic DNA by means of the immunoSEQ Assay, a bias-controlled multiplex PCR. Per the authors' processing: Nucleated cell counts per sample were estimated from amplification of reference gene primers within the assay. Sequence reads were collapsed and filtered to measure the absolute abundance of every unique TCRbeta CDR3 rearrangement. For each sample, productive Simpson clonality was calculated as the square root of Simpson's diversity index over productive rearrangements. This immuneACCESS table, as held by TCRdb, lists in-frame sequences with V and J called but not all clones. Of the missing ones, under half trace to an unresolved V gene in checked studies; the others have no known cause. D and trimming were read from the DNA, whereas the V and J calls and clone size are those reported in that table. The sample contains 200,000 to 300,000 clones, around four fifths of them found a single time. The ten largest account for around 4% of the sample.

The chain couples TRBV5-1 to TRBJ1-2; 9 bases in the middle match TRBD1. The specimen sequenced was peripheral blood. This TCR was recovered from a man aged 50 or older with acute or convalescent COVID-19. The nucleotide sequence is TGCGCCAGCAGCCTACAGGGGGCGCAAGGATCTGGCTACACCTTC. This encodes CASSLQGAQGSGYTF.